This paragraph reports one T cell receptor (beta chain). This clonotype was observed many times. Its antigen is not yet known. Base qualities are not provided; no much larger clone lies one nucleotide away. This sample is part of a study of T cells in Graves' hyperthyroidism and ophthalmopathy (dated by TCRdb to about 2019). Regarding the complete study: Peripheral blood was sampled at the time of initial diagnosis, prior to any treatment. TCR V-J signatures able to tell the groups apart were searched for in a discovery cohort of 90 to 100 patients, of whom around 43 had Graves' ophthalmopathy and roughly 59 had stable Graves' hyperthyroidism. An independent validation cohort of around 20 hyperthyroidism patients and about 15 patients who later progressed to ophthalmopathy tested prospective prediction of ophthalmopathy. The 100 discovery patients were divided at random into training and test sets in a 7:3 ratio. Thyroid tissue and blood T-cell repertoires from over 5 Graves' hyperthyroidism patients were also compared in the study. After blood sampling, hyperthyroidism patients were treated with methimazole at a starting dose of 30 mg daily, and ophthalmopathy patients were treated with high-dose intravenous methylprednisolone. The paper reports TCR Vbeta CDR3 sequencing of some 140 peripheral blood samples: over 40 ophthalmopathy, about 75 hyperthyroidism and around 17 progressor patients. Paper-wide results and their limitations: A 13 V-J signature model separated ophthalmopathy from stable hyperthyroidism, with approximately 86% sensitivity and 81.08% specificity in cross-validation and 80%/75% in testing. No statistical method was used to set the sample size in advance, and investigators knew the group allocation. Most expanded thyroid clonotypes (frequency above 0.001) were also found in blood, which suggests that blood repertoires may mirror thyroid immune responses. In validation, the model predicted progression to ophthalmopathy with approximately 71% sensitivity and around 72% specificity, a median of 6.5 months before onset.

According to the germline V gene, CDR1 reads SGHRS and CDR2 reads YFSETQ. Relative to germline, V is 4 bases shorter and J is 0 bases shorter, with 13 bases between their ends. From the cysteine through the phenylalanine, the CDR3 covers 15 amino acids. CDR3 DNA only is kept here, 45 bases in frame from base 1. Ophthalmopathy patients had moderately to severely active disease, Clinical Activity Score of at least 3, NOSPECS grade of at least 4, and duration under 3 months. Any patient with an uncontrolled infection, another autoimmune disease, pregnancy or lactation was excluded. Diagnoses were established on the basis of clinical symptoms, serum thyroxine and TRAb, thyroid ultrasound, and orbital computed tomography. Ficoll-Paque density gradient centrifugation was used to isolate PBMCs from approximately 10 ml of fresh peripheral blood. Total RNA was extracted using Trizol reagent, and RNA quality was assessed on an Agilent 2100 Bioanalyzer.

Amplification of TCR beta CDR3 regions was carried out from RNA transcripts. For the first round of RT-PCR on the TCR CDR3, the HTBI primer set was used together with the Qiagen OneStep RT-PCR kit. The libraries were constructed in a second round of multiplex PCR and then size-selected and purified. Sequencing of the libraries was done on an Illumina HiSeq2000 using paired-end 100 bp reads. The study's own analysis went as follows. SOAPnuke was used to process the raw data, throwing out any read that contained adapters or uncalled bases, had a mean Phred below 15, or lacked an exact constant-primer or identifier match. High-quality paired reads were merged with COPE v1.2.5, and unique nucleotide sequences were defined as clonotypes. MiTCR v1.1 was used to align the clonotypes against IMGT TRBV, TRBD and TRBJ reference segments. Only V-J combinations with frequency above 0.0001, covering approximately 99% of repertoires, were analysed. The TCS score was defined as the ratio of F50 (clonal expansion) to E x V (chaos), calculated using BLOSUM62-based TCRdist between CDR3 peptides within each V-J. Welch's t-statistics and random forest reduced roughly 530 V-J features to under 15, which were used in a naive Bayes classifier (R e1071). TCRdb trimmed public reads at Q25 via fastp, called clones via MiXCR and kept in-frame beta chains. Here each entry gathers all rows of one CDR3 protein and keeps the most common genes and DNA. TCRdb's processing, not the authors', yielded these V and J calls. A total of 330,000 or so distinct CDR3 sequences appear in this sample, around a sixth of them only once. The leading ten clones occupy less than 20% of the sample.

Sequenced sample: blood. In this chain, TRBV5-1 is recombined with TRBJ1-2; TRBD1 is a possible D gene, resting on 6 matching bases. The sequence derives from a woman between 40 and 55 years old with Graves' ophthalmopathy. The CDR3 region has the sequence CASSETGFSNYGYTF. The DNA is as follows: TGCGCCAGCAGCGAGACAGGTTTTTCTAACTATGGCTACACCTTC. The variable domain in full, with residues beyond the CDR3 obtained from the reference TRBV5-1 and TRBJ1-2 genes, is KAGVTQTPRYLIKTRGQQVTLSCSPISGHRSVSWYQQTPGQGLQFLFEYFSETQRNKGNFPGRFSGRQFSNSRSEMNVSTLELGDSALYLCASSETGFSNYGYTFGSGTRLTVV.